This T cell receptor (beta chain) originates from a study of T cells after yellow fever vaccination (dated by TCRdb to between 2018 and 2021). As for the study more broadly: The SMART-Seq v4 Ultra Low Input RNA kit was used to prepare libraries from fractions with low cell numbers. To track T-cell clones before and after primary and booster YFV17D yellow fever vaccination, bulk TCR alpha and beta repertoires were sequenced longitudinally. The cohort comprised two healthy male donors, one aged 18 to 30 and one aged 30 to 40 years. Blood was collected at multiple timepoints before and after primary and secondary immunization, and bulk PBMC replicates and cell subsets were isolated. Broad study findings and their caveats: Because abundant contaminating clonotypes from the bulk population could be contained in FACS-sorted repertoires, computational filtering was required. Because the study included only a couple of donors, the extent to which the findings can be generalized is limited. A small fraction of clonotypes appeared in both the CD4 and CD8 compartments, likely as a result of convergent recombination. Most clones expanded after primary vaccination (approximately 95% of CD4 and roughly 90% of CD8) were re-detected after the booster, suggesting that broad memory maintenance occurred. Compared with the primary T-cell response, the secondary T-cell response was weaker but faster, peaking on day 5 rather than day 15.

Including cysteine and phenylalanine, the CDR3 has 13 amino acids. Only the CDR3 DNA is retained, 39 bases long and in frame from the first base. V is clipped by 3 bases and J by 7 bases, and the sequence between their germline boundaries is 9 bases long. Sample treatment or condition, as interpreted from the label and publication: live attenuated yellow fever vaccine strain. Two biological replicates of bulk PBMCs were collected at each blood-draw timepoint. A standard Ficoll-Paque protocol was used to isolate PBMCs from peripheral blood. RNA was extracted with TriZol from bulk PBMCs, CD4 and CD8 fractions, and dextramer-positive and dextramer-negative fractions. As to this clonotype: This receptor's antigen is unknown. Per-nucleotide qualities are absent, and no much larger clonotype sits a single base away.

TCR cDNA was made using 5'RACE template switching, a step that added a universal primer site and unique molecular identifiers. Priming for cDNA synthesis came from both the TCR alpha and TCR beta constant segments. Two PCR steps were used to amplify libraries, with sample barcodes and sequencing adapters being added in the second step. Sequencing of libraries was performed on Illumina HiSeq 2500 (2x100 bp) or NovaSeq (2x150 bp). In the original analysis: Demultiplexing of reads and collapsing into UMI consensus sequences were performed with MIGEC, and V(D)J alignment was carried out with MiXCR. Clonotypes responding to the vaccine were identified with edgeR on replicate PBMC samples, with the criteria of FDR below 0.01 and a log2 fold change above 5 up to day 15. Each bulk clonotype was labeled CD4 or CD8 based on which sequenced repertoire, CD4 or CD8, contained the clonotype at higher abundance. TCRdb reanalyzed the raw reads on its own, using fastp at Q25 for trimming and MiXCR for clone calling, and kept in-frame beta chains. Every entry covers one CDR3 protein and lists the most common genes and DNA from its rows. Clone size and V and J calls follow TCRdb, not the original study. Counted in this sample were roughly 340,000 distinct CDR3 sequences; approximately 9% of them appeared once. The ten largest make up around 17% of the sample.

This receptor was identified in a man younger than 30 who received the YFV17D yellow fever vaccine. The starting material was PBMCs, obtained on the day of the first yellow fever vaccination. Recombination linked TRBV12-3 or TRBV12-4 to TRBJ2-2; TRBD1 is a possible D gene, resting on 5 matching bases. CDR3 region: CASSFREYGELFF. The sequenced DNA is TGTGCCAGCAGTTTCAGGGAATACGGGGAGCTGTTTTTT.